The entry that follows covers one T cell receptor beta chain sequence. Its cognate antigen is unknown. The source of the sample is a study of shared clonotypes between healthy human individuals. Study-level background: CD4 naive and memory got three plates each, CD8 naive two, CD8 memory one.

As handled by the study authors: ImmunoSEQ output held junction-only sequences without quality scores, so filtering differed. Libraries were prepared by immunoSEQ multiplex PCR; TCRdb keeps only in-frame clonotypes and omits some of them. V, J and clone size are those of that table, while D and trimming were read from the DNA. The data contain millions of clones, 90% to 95% of them singletons. This CDR3 region has 15 residues. V was shortened by 1 base and J by 8 bases, with 17 bases between the two germline ends. Germline lookup yields CDR1 SGHTS and CDR2 YDEGEE. Study observations and caveats: When compared with the clonotypes that were shared by all four sorted-subset donors, the non-shared clonotypes turned out to have lower generation probabilities.

V usage is TRBV5-8 and J usage is TRBJ2-3, with D possibly being TRBD1 or TRBD2 (5 bases each). What was sequenced was naive CD4+ T cells sorted from blood. Subset noted: CD45RA+ positively selected. The TCR was taken from a man aged 18-30 years in good health. CDR3 coding DNA: TGTGCCAGCAGCTTGCTGGCGACCCAGAGGGGTACGCAGTATTTT. This gives the protein CASSLLATQRGTQYF.